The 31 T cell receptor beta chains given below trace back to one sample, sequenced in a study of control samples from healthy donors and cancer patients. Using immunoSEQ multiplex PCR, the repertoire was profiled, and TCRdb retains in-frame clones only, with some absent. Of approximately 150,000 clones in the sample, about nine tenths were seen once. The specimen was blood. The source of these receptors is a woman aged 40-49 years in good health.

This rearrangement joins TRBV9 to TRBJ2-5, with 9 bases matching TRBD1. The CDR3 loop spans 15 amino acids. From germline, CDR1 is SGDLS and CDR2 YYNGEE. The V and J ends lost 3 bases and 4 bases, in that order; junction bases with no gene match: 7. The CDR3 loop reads CASSAGGQGGETQYF. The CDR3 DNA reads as TGTGCCAGCAGCGCCGGGGGACAGGGAGGAGAGACCCAGTACTTC.

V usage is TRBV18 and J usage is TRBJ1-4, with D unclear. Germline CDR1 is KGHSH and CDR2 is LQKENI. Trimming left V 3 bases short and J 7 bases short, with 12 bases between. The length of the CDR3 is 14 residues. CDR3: CASSPPDAFEKLFF. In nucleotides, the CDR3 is TGTGCCAGCTCACCGCCGGACGCCTTTGAAAAACTGTTTTTT. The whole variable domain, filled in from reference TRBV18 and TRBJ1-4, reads NAGVMQNPRHLVRRRGQEARLRCSPMKGHSHVYWYRQLPEEGLKFMVYLQKENIIDESGMPKERFSAEFPKEGPSILRIQQVVRGDSAAYFCASSPPDAFEKLFFGSGTQLSVL.

The CDR3 is CASSIEQTKNSPLHF. The CDR3 DNA reads as TGTGCCAGTAGTATAGAACAGACGAAAAATTCACCCCTCCACTTT. The chain combines TRBV19 with TRBJ1-6; D remains unclear. This CDR3 has 15 residues. Germline-derived CDR1 and CDR2 are LNHDA and SQIVND (reference sequence). Trimming removed 0 bases from V and 7 bases from J, with 10 bases in between.

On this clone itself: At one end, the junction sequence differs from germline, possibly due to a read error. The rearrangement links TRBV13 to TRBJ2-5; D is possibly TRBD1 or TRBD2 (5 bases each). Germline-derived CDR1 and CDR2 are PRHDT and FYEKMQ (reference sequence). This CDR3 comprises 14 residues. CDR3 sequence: CASSLGAGSRTQYF. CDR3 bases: TGTGCCAGCAGCCTAGGGGCGGGCTCGAGGACCCAGTACTTC.

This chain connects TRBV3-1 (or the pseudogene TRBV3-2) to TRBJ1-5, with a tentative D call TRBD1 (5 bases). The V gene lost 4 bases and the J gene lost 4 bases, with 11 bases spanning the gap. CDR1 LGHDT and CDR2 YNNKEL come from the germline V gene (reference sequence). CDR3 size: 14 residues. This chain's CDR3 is CASSLQTVNQPQHF. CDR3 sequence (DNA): TGTGCCAGCAGCCTCCAGACAGTAAATCAGCCCCAGCATTTT.

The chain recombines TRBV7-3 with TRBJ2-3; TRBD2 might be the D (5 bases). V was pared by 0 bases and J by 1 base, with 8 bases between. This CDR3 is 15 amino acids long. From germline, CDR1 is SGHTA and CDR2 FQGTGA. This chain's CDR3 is CASSLTASRTDTQYF. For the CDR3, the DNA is TGTGCCAGCAGCTTAACGGCTAGCCGCACAGATACGCAGTATTTT.

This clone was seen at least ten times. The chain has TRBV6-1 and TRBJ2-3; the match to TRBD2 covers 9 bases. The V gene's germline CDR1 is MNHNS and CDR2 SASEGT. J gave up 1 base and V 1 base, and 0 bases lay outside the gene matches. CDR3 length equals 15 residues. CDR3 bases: TGTGCCAGCAGTGAAGAGCGGGGGGGCACAGATACGCAGTATTTT. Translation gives CASSEERGGTDTQYF.

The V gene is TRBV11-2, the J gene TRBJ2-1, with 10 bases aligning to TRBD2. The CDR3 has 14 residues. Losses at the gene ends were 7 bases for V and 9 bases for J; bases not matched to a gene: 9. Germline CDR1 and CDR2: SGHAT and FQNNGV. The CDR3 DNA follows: TGTGCCAGCAAGAATAGAGCGGGGGGGGCTGAGCAGTTCTTC. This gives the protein CASKNRAGGAEQFF.

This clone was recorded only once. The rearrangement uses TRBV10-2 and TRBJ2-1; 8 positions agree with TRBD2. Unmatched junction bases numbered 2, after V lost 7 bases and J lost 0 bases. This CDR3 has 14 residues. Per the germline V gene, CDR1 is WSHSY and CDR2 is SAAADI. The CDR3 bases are TGCGCCAGCAACGCGGGGGGCTCCTACAATGAGCAGTTCTTC. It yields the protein CASNAGGSYNEQFF.

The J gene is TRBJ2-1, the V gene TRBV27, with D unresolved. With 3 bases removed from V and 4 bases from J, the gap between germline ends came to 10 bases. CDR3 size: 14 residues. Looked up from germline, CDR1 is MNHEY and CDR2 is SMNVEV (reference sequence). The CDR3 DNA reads TGTGCCAGCAGTTTTTCGCTTGATTACAATGAGCAGTTCTTC. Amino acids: CASSFSLDYNEQFF.

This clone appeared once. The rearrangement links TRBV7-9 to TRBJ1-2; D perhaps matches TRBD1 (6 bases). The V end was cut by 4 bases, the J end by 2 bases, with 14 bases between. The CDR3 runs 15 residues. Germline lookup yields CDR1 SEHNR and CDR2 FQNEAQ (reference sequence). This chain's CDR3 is CASSSEDRRNYGYTF. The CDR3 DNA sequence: TGTGCCAGCAGCTCCGAGGACAGAAGAAACTATGGCTACACCTTC.

CDR3 region: CASADRDHYNEQFF. The CDR3 coding sequence is TGTGCCAGCGCGGACAGGGACCACTACAATGAGCAGTTCTTC. The genes are TRBV6-5 and TRBJ2-1; 8 bases fit TRBD1. With V trimmed by 8 bases and J by 3 bases, 6 bases remained unmatched. CDR1 and CDR2 from the germline V gene are MNHEY and SVGAGI. The CDR3 spans 14 residues.

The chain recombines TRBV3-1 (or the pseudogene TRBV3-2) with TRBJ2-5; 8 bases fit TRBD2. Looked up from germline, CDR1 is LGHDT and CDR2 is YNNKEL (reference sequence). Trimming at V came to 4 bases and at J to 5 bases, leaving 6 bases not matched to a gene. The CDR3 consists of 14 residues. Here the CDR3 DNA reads TGTGCCAGCAGCCCAGCGGGGGTAAGGGAGACCCAGTACTTC. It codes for CASSPAGVRETQYF.

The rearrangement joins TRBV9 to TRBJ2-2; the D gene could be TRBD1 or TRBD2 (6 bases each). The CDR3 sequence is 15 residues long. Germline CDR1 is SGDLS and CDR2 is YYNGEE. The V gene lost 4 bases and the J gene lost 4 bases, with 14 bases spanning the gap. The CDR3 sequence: CASSPYRDFTGELFF. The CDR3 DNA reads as TGTGCCAGCAGCCCCTACAGGGACTTCACCGGGGAGCTGTTTTTT.

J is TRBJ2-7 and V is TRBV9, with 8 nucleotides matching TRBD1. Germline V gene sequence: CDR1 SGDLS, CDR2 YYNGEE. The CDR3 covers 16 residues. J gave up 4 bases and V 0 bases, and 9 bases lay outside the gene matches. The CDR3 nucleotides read TGTGCCAGCAGCGTAGCTGCGACAGGGGCGGAGTACGAGCAGTACTTC. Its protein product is CASSVAATGAEYEQYF.

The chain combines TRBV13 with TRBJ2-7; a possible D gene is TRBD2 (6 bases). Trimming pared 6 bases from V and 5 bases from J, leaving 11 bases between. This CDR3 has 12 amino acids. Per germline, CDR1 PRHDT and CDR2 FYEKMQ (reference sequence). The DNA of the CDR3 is TGTGCCAGCAGTCCGTCGGGAGACGAGCAGTACTTC. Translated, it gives CASSPSGDEQYF.

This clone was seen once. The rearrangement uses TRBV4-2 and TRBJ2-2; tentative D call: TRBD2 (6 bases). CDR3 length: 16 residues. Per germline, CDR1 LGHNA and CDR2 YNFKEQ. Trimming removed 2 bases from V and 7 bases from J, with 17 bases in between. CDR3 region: CASSQTDQGGDGELFF. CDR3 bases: TGTGCCAGCAGCCAAACGGACCAAGGCGGGGACGGGGAGCTGTTTTTT.

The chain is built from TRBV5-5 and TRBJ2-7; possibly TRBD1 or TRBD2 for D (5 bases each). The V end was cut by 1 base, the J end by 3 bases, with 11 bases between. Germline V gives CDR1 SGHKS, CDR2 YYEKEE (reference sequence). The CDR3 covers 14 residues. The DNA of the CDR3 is TGTGCCAGCAGCTTGCGAGGGGCCAACTACGAGCAGTACTTC. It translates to CASSLRGANYEQYF.

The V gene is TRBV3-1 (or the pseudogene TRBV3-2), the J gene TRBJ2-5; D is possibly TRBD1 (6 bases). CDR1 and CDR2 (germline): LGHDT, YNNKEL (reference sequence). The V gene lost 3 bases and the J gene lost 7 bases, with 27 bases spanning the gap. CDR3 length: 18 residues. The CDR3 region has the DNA TGTGCCAGCAGCCAGGTCCTCGGGACACCCGACTCTGTGGGGACCCAGTACTTC. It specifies CASSQVLGTPDSVGTQYF.

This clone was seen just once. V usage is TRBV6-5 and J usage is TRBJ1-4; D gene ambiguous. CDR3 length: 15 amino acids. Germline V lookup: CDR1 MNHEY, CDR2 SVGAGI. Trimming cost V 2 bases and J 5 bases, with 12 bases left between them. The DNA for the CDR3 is TGTGCCAGCAGTTACATTATGGGTGGGAATGAAAAACTGTTTTTT. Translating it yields CASSYIMGGNEKLFF.

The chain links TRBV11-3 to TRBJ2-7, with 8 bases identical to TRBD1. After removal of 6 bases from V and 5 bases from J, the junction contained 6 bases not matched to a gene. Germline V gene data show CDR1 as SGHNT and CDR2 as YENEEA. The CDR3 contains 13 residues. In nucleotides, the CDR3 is TGTGCCAGCAGTTCGGACAGGGAGAACGAGCAGTACTTC. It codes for CASSSDRENEQYF.

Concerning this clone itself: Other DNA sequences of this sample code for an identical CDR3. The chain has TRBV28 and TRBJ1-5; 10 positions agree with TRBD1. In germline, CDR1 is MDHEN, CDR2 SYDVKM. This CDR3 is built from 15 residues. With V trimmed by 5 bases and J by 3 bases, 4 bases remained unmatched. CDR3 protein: CASSPTGGPNQPQHF. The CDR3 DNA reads TGTGCCAGCAGTCCGACAGGGGGCCCCAATCAGCCCCAGCATTTT.

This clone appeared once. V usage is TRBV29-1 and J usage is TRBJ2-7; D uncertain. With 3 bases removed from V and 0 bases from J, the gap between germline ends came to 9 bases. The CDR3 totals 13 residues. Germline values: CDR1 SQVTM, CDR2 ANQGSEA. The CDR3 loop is CSVDIPGSYEQYF. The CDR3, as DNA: TGCAGCGTTGACATCCCGGGCTCCTACGAGCAGTACTTC.

Written as DNA, the CDR3 is TGTGCCAGCAAGGGCACAGATACGCAGTATTTT. Translating gives CASKGTDTQYF. The chain combines TRBV7-9 with TRBJ2-3; D ambiguous. The CDR3 length is 11 residues. CDR1 is SEHNR and CDR2 is FQNEAQ in the germline V gene (reference sequence). Trimming pared 7 bases from V and 1 base from J, leaving 3 bases between.

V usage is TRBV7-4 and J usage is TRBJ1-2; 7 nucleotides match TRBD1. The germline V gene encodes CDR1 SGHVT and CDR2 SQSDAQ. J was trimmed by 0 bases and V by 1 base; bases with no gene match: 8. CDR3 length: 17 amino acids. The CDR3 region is CASSLDQRQGSNYGYTF. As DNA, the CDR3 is TGTGCCAGCAGCTTAGACCAGAGACAGGGATCTAACTATGGCTACACCTTC.

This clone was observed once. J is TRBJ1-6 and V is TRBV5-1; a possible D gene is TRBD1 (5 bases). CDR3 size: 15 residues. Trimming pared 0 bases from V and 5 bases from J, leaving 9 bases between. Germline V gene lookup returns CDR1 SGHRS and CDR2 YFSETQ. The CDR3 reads CASSLGSGHNSPLHF. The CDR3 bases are TGCGCCAGCAGCTTGGGTTCAGGGCATAATTCACCCCTCCACTTT.

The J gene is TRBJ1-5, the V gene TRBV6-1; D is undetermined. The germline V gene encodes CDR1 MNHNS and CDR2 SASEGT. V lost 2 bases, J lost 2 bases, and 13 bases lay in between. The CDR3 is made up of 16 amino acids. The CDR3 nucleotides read TGTGCCAGCAGTGAAAAATATGAGGTAGGCAATCAGCCCCAGCATTTT. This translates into CASSEKYEVGNQPQHF.

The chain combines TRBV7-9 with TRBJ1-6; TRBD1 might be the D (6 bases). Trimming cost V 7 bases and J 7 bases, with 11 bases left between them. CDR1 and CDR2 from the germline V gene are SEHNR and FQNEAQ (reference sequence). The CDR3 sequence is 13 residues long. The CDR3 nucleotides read TGTGCCAGCACCGGGGGCGGGAATTCACCCCTCCACTTT. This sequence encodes CASTGGGNSPLHF.

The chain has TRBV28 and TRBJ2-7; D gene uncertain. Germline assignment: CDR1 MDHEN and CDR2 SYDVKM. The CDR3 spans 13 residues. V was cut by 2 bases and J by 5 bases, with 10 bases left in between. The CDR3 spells CASSLVAPNEQYF. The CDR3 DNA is TGTGCCAGCAGTTTAGTGGCCCCAAACGAGCAGTACTTC. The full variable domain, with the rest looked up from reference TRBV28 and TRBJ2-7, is DVKVTQSSRYLVKRTGEKVFLECVQDMDHENMFWYRQDPGLGLRLIYFSYDVKMKEKGDIPEGYSVSREKKERFSLILESASTNQTSMYLCASSLVAPNEQYFGPGTRLTVT.

DNA of the CDR3: TGCGCCAGCAGTGAAGGCGGGGGCTACACCTTC. It encodes CASSEGGGYTF. The chain joins TRBV10-2 to TRBJ1-2; D gene uncertain. CDR1 and CDR2 (germline): WSHSY, SAAADI. V gave up 3 bases and J gave up 8 bases, with 7 bases separating them. The CDR3 totals 11 residues.

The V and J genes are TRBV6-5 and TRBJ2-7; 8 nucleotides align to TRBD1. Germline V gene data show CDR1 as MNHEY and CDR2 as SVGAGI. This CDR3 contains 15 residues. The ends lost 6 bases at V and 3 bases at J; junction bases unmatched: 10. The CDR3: CASRQDREYSYEQYF. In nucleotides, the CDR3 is TGTGCCAGCAGACAGGACAGGGAATATAGCTACGAGCAGTACTTC.